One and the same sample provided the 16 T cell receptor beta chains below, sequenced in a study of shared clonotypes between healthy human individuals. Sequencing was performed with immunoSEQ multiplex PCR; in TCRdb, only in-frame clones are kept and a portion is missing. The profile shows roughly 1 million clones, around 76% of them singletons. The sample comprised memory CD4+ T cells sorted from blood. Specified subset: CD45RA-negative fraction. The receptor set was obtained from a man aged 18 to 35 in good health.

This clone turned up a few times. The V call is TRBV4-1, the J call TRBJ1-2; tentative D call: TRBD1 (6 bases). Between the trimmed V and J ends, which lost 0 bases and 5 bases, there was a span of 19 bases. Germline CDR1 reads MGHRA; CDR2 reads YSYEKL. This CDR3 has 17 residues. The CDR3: CASSQDKVRQALYGYTF. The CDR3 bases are TGCGCCAGCAGCCAAGATAAGGTTCGACAGGCTTTATATGGCTACACCTTC.

The chain's CDR3 is CATSSGTNTEAFF. CDR3 coding DNA: TGTGCCACCTCGTCCGGGACGAACACTGAAGCTTTCTTT. V usage is TRBV11-2 and J usage is TRBJ1-1; tentatively, D is TRBD1 (5 bases). Germline loops: CDR1 SGHAT, CDR2 FQNNGV. CDR3 size: 13 residues. The V end was cut by 10 bases, the J end by 1 base, with 13 bases between.

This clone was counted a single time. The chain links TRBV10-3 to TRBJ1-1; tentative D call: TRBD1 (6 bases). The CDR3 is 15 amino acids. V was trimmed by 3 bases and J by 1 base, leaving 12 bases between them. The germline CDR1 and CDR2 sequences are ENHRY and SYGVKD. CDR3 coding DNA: TGTGCCATCAGTGACCCCAAAGGGGGGAACACTGAAGCTTTCTTT. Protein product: CAISDPKGGNTEAFF.

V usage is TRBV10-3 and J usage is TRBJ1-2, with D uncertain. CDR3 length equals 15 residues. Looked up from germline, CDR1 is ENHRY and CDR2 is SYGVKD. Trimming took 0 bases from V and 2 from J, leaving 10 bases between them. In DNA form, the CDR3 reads TGTGCCATCAGTGAGTCAGGCAGCGACAACTATGGCTACACCTTC. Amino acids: CAISESGSDNYGYTF.

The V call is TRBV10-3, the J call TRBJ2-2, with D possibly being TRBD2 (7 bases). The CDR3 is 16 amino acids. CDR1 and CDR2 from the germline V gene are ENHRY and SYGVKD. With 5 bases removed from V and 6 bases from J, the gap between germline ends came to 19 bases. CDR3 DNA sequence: TGTGCCATCAGTCCCAGGGGAGGGGGGATGGCCGGGGAGCTGTTTTTT. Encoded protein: CAISPRGGGMAGELFF.

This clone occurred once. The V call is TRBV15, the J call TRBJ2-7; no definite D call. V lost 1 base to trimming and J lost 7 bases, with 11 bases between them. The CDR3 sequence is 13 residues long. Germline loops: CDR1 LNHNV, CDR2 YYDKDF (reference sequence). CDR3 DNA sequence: TGTGCCACCAGCAGAGGCCAAGGTCGGGAGCAGTACTTC. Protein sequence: CATSRGQGREQYF. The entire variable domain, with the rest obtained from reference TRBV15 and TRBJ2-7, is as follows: DAMVIQNPRYQVTQFGKPVTLSCSQTLNHNVMYWYQQKSSQAPKLLFHYYDKDFNNEADTPDNFQSRRPNTSFCFLDIRSPGLGDTAMYLCATSRGQGREQYFGPGTRLTVT.

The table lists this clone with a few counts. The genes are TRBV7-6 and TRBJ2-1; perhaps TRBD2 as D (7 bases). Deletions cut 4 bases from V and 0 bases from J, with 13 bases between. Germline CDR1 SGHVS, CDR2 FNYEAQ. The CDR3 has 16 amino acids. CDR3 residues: CASSWGGPSSYNEQFF. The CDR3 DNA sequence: TGTGCCAGCAGCTGGGGGGGGCCGAGCTCCTACAATGAGCAGTTCTTC.

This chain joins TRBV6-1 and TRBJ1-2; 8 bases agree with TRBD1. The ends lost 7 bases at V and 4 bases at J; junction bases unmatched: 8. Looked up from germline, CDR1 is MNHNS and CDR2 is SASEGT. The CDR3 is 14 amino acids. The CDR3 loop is CASNNRGFIYGYTF. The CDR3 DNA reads TGTGCCAGCAATAACAGGGGGTTTATCTATGGCTACACCTTC.

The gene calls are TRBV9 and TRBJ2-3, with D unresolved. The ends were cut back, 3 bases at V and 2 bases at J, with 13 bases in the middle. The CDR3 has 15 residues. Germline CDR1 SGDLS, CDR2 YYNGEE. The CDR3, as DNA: TGTGCCAGCAGCGGGGCTCTCACCTACACAGATACGCAGTATTTT. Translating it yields CASSGALTYTDTQYF.

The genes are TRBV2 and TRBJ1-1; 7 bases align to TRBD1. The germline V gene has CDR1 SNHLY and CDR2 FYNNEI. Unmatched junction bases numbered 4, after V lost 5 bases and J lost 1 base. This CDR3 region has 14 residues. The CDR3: CASSPHRGNTEAFF. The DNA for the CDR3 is TGTGCCAGCAGTCCTCACAGGGGGAACACTGAAGCTTTCTTT.

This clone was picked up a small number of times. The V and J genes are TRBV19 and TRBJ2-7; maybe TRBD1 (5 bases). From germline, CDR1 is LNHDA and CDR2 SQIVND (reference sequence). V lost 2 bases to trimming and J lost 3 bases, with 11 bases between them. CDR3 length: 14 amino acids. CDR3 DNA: TGTGCCAGTAGTATACGGCAGGGAAGCTACGAGCAGTACTTC. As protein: CASSIRQGSYEQYF.

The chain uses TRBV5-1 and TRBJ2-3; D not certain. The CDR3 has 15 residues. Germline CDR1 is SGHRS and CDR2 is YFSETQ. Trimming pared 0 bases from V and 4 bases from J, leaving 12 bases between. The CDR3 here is CASSLEGNRADTQYF. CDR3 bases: TGCGCCAGCAGCTTGGAGGGAAATAGGGCAGATACGCAGTATTTT.

The CDR3 sequence is CASSLGLGRETQYF. CDR3 nucleotide sequence: TGTGCCAGCAGCCTAGGACTAGGTCGAGAGACCCAGTACTTC. V is TRBV7-9 and J is TRBJ2-5; 7 bases align to TRBD2. This CDR3 comprises 14 residues. Per germline, CDR1 SEHNR and CDR2 FQNEAQ (reference sequence). Trimming removed 5 bases from V and 4 bases from J; junction bases left unmatched: 7.

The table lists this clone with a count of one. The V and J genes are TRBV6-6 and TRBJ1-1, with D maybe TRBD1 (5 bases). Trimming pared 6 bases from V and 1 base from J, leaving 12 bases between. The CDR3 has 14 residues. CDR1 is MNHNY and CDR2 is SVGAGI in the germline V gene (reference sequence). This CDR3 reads CASRRGEGNTEAFF. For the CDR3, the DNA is TGTGCCAGCAGGAGAGGGGAGGGGAACACTGAAGCTTTCTTT.

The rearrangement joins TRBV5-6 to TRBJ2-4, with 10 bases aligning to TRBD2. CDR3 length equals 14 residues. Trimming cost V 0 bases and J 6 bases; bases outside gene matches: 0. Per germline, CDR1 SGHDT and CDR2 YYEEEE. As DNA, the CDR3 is TGTGCCAGCAGCTTGGGACTAGCGGGAAACATTCAGTACTTC. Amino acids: CASSLGLAGNIQYF.

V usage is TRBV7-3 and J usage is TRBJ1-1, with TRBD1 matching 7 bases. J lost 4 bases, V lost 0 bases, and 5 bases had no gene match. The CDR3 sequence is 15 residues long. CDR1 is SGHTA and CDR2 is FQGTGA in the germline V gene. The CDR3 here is CASSLTPGGVTEAFF. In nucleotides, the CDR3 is TGTGCCAGCAGCTTAACCCCAGGGGGAGTCACTGAAGCTTTCTTT. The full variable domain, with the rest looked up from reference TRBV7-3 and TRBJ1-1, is GAGVSQTPSNKVTEKGKYVELRCDPISGHTALYWYRQSLGQGPEFLIYFQGTGAADDSGLPNDRFFAVRPEGSVSTLKIQRTERGDSAVYLCASSLTPGGVTEAFFGQGTRLTVV.